By share, the clone carrying this T cell receptor (delta chain) ranks as large. The data originate from a study of gammadelta T cells in human blood. The CDR3 length is 17 residues. The germline V gene encodes CDR1 TSWWSYY and CDR2 QGS. V lost 5 bases to trimming and J lost 6 bases; unmatched junction nucleotides: 17. TCRdb repeated clone calling on the RT-PCR reads with CATT. The sample lists about 1,600 delta-chain clones, 7.5% to 10% occurring once. The sequenced sample was non-Vgamma9Vdelta2 gamma-delta T cells from infant blood. The receptor's source is a human donor. This chain uses TRDV1 with TRDJ1; 8 positions match TRDD3. In DNA, the CDR3 is TGTGCTCTTGGGTCAAGACCTACTGCTCACTGGGGGTATAAACTCATCTTT. Translated, it gives CALGSRPTAHWGYKLIF.